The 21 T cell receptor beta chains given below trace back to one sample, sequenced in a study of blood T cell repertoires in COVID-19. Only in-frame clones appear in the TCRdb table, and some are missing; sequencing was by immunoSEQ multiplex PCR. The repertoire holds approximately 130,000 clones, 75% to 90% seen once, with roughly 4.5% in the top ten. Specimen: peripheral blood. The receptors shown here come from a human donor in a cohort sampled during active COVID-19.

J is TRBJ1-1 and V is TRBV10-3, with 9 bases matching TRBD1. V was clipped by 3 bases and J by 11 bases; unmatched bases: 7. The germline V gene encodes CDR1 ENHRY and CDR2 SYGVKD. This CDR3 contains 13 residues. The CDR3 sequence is CAISEHLDRGAFF. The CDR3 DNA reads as TGTGCCATCAGTGAACACTTGGACAGGGGTGCTTTCTTT.

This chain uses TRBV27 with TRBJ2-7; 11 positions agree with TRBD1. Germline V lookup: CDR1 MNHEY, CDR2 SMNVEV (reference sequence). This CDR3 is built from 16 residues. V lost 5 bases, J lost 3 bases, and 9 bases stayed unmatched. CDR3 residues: CASSANTGTGGYEQYF. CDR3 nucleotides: TGTGCCAGCAGTGCAAACACCGGGACAGGGGGCTACGAGCAGTACTTC.

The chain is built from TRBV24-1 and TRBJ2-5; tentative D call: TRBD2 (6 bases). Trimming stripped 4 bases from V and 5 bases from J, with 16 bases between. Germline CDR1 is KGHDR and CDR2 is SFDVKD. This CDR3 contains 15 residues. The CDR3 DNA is TGTGCCACCAGTGACACGGGACTTCAAGGGGAGACCCAGTACTTC. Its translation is CATSDTGLQGETQYF.

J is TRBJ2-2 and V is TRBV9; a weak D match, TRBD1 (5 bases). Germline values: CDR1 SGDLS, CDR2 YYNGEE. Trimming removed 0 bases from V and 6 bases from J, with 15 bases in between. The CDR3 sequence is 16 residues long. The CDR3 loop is CASSVAPGAGSGELFF. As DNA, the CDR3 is TGTGCCAGCAGCGTAGCTCCTGGGGCAGGGTCCGGGGAGCTGTTTTTT.

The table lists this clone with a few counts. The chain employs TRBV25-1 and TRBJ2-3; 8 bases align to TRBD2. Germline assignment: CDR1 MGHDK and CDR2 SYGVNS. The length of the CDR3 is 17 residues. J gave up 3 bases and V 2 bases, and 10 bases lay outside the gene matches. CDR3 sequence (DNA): TGTGCCAGCAGTGAAAGGTGGCGCGGGAGGAATACAGATACGCAGTATTTT. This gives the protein CASSERWRGRNTDTQYF.

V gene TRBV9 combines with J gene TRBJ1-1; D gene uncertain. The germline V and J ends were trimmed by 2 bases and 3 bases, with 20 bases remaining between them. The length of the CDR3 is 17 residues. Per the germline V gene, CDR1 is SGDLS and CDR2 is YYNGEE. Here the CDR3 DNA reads TGTGCCAGCAGCGTCACACGGCCGTGGAGCTTTCACACTGAAGCTTTCTTT. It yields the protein CASSVTRPWSFHTEAFF. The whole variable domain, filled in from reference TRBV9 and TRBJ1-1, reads DSGVTQTPKHLITATGQRVTLRCSPRSGDLSVYWYQQSLDQGLQFLIQYYNGEERAKGNILERFSAQQFPDLHSELNLSSLELGDSALYFCASSVTRPWSFHTEAFFGQGTRLTVV.

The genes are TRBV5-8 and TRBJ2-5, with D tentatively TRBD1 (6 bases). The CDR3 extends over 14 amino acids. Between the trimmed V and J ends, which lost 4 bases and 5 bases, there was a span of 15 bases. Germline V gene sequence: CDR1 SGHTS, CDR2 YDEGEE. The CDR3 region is CASSPGQGQETQYF. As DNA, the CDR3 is TGTGCCAGCAGCCCGGGACAAGGCCAGGAGACCCAGTACTTC.

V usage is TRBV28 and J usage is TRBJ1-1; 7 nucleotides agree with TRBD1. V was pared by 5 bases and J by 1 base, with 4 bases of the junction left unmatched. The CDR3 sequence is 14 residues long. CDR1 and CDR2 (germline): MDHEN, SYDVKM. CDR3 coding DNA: TGTGCCAGCAGTCCGGGACAGTCGAACACTGAAGCTTTCTTT. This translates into CASSPGQSNTEAFF.

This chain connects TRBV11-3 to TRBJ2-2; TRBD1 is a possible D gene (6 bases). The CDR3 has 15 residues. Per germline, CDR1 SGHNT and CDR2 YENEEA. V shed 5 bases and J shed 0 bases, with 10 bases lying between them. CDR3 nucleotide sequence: TGTGCCAGCAGCCCGGGACAACCGAACACCGGGGAGCTGTTTTTT. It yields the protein CASSPGQPNTGELFF. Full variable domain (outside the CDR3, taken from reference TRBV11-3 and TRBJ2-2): EAGVVQSPRYKIIEKKQPVAFWCNPISGHNTLYWYLQNLGQGPELLIRYENEEAVDDSQLPKDRFSAERLKGVDSTLKIQPAELGDSAVYLCASSPGQPNTGELFFGEGSRLTVL.

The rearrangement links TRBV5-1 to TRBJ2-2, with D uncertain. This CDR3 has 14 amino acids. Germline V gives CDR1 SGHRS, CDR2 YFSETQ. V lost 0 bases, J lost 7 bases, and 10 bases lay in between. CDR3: CASSLGLVSGELFF. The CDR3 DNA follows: TGCGCCAGCAGCTTGGGGCTAGTTAGCGGGGAGCTGTTTTTT.

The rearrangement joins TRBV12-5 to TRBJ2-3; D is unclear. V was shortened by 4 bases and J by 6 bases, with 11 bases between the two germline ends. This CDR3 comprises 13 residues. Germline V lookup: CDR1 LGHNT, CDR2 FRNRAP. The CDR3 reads CASGSPPGDTQYF. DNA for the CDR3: TGTGCTAGTGGTTCCCCCCCCGGGGATACGCAGTATTTT.

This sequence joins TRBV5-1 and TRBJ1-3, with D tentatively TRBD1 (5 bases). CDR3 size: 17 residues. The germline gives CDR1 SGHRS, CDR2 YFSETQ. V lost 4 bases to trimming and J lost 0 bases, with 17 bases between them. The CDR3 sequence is CASSNTGVGVSGNTIYF. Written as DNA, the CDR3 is TGCGCCAGCAGCAACACAGGCGTTGGGGTCTCTGGAAACACCATATATTTT.

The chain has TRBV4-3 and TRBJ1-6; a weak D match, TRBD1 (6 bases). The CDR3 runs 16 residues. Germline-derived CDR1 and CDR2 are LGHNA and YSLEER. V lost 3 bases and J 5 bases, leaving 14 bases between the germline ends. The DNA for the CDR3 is TGCGCCAGCAGCCATGGGGGAGGGGGTAATAATTCACCCCTCCACTTT. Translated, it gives CASSHGGGGNNSPLHF.

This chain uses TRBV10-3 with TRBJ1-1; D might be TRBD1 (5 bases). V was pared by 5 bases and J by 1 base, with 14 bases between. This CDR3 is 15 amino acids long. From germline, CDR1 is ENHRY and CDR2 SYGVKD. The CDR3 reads CAISPRAVKNTEAFF. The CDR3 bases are TGTGCCATCAGTCCCAGGGCCGTCAAGAACACTGAAGCTTTCTTT.

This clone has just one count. The CDR3 loop reads CASSPGQARNTIYF. The CDR3 DNA reads TGTGCCAGCTCACCAGGGCAGGCCAGGAACACCATATATTTT. The V gene is TRBV18, the J gene TRBJ1-3; D gene ambiguous. This CDR3 comprises 14 residues. The germline V gene encodes CDR1 KGHSH and CDR2 LQKENI. The ends were cut back, 2 bases at V and 7 bases at J, with 12 bases in the middle.

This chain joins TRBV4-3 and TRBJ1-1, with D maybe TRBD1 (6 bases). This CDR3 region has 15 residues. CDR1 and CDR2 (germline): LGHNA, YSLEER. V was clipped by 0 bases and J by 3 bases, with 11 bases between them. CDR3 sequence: CASSQETGRDTEAFF. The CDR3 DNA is TGCGCCAGCAGCCAAGAAACAGGGAGGGACACTGAAGCTTTCTTT.

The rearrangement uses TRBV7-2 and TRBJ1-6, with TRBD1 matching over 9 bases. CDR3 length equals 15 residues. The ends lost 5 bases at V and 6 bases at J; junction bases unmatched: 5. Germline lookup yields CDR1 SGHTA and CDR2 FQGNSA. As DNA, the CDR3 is TGTGCCAGCAGCCCCCGGGACAGGGTTAATTCACCCCTCCACTTT. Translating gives CASSPRDRVNSPLHF. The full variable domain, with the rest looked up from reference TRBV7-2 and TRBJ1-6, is GAGVSQSPSNKVTEKGKDVELRCDPISGHTALYWYRQSLGQGLEFLIYFQGNSAPDKSGLPSDRFSAERTGGSVSTLTIQRTQQEDSAVYLCASSPRDRVNSPLHFGNGTRLTVT.

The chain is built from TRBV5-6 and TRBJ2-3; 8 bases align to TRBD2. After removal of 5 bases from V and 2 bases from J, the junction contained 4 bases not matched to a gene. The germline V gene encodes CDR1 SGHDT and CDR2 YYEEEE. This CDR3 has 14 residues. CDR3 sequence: CASSTGGITDTQYF. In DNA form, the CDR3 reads TGTGCCAGCAGTACGGGAGGGATCACAGATACGCAGTATTTT. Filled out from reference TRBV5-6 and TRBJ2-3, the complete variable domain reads DAGVTQSPTHLIKTRGQQVTLRCSPKSGHDTVSWYQQALGQGPQFIFQYYEEEERQRGNFPDRFSGHQFPNYSSELNVNALLLGDSALYLCASSTGGITDTQYFGPGTRLTVL.

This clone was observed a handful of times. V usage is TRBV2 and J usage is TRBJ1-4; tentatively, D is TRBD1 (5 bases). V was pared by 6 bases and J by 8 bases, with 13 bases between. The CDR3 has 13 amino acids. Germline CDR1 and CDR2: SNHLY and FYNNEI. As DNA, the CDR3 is TGTGCCAGCAGAGTGACAGTTCCCGAAAAACTGTTTTTT. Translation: CASRVTVPEKLFF. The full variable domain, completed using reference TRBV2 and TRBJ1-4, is EPEVTQTPSHQVTQMGQEVILRCVPISNHLYFYWYRQILGQKVEFLVSFYNNEISEKSEIFDDQFSVERPDGSNFTLKIRSTKLEDSAMYFCASRVTVPEKLFFGSGTQLSVL.

The DNA for the CDR3 is TGTGCCAGTAGTCAACCGACGGTGAGGCGTACGGCTTTCTTT. Translation gives CASSQPTVRRTAFF. V gene TRBV19 combines with J gene TRBJ1-1; D not resolved. The V end was cut by 5 bases, the J end by 11 bases, with 21 bases between. The germline V gene has CDR1 LNHDA and CDR2 SQIVND (reference sequence). The CDR3 is made up of 14 amino acids. Using reference TRBV19 and TRBJ1-1 for the parts outside the CDR3, the full variable domain is DGGITQSPKYLFRKEGQNVTLSCEQNLNHDAMYWYRQDPGQGLRLIYYSQIVNDFQKGDIAEGYSVSREKKESFPLTVTSAQKNPTAFYLCASSQPTVRRTAFFGQGTRLTVV.

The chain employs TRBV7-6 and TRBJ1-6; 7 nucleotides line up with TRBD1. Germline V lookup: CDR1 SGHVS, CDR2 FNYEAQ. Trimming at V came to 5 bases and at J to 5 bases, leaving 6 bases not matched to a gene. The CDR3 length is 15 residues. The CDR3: CASSARQGNNSPLHF. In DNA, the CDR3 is TGTGCCAGCAGCGCCCGACAGGGCAATAATTCACCCCTCCACTTT. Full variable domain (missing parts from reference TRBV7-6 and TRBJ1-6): GAGVSQSPRYKVTKRGQDVALRCDPISGHVSLYWYRQALGQGPEFLTYFNYEAQQDKSGLPNDRFSAERPEGSISTLTIQRTEQRDSAMYRCASSARQGNNSPLHFGNGTRLTVT.